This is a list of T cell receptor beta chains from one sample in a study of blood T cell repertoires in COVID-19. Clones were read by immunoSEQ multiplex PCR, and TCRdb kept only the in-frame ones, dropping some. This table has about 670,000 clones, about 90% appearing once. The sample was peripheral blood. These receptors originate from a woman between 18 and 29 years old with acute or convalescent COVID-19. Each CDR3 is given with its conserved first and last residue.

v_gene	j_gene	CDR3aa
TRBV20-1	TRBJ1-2	CSASRHGWWYGYTF
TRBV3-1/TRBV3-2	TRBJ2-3	CASSRITSRSSTDTQYF
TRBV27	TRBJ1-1	CASSTTRTGGTEAFF
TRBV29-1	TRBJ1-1	CSVRTMNTEAFF
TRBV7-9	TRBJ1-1	CASSSGHREAFF
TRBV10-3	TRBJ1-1	CAINSEQGPMNTEAFF
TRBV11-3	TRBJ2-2	CASSLVMNTGELFF
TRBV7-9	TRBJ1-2	CASSHLWTGGNNYGYTF
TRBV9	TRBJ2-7	CASSVGSTNYEQYF
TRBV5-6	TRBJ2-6	CASSSFWGTLSGANVLTF
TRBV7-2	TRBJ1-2	CASSLTGGNYGYTF
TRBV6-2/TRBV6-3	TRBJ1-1	CASSAGTGLAFF
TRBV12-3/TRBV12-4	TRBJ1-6	CASSLSDNSPLHF
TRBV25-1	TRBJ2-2	CASSDLTRNTGELFF
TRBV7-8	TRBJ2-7	CASSFRVSYEQYF
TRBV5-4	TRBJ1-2	CASLGSGQGNRSYGYTF
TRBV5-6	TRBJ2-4	CASSSGQRRALAKNIQYF
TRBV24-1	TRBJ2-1	CATSEGYREPFNEQFF
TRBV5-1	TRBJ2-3	CASSSGQRVTSSTDTQYF
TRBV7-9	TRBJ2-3	CASSPRGGGDTDTQYF